Shown below are 7 T cell receptor beta chains from a single sample sequenced in a study of cytomegalovirus exposure and HLA in healthy donors. Both 60 Vbeta primers and 13 Jbeta primers went into the PCR. TCRdb keeps only in-frame clones here, not all; method: immunoSEQ multiplex PCR. In total, the table holds about 79,000 clones. Input material: PBMCs. Receptors were obtained from a man aged 25 to 40 in good health and CMV-seronegative.

The genes are TRBV6-5 and TRBJ1-1; the D is unclear. Trimming removed 7 bases from V and 2 bases from J, with 8 bases in between. The CDR3 contains 12 residues. In germline, CDR1 is MNHEY, CDR2 SVGAGI. Written as DNA, the CDR3 is TGTGCCAGCAAGACTCCAAACACTGAAGCTTTCTTT. Its protein product is CASKTPNTEAFF.

This rearrangement joins TRBV5-6 to TRBJ2-1; D remains ambiguous. This CDR3 spans 11 amino acids. Deletions cut 4 bases from V and 8 bases from J, with 7 bases between. The germline V gene encodes CDR1 SGHDT and CDR2 YYEEEE. The CDR3 DNA reads as TGTGCCAGCAGCCGACTTGATGAGCAGTTCTTC. Protein sequence: CASSRLDEQFF.

The rearrangement links TRBV19 to TRBJ2-1, with 8 bases lining up with TRBD2. Germline V lookup: CDR1 LNHDA, CDR2 SQIVND (reference sequence). This CDR3 contains 15 residues. V dropped 1 base and J dropped 5; count of bases not matched to a gene: 4. CDR3 in amino acids: CASSIGSGVNNEQFF. The CDR3 bases are TGTGCCAGTAGTATAGGTAGCGGGGTCAACAATGAGCAGTTCTTC.

The J gene is TRBJ2-6, the V gene TRBV9, with D possibly matching TRBD1 (5 bases). The CDR3 spans 13 residues. CDR1 SGDLS and CDR2 YYNGEE come from the germline V gene. Trimming took 7 bases from V and 2 from J, leaving 7 bases between them. CDR3 sequence: CASLGAGANVLTF. CDR3 nucleotide sequence: TGTGCCAGCTTAGGGGCTGGGGCCAACGTCCTGACTTTC. Full variable domain (missing parts from reference TRBV9 and TRBJ2-6): DSGVTQTPKHLITATGQRVTLRCSPRSGDLSVYWYQQSLDQGLQFLIQYYNGEERAKGNILERFSAQQFPDLHSELNLSSLELGDSALYFCASLGAGANVLTFGAGSRLTVL.

V is TRBV6-1 and J is TRBJ1-1; maybe TRBD1 (5 bases). V was trimmed by 3 bases and J by 6 bases, leaving 11 bases between them. Germline CDR1 and CDR2: MNHNS and SASEGT. This CDR3 is built from 13 residues. The CDR3 coding sequence is TGTGCCAGCAGTGATTGGGGGGGAGCTGAAGCTTTCTTT. It codes for CASSDWGGAEAFF.

This chain connects TRBV7-9 to TRBJ1-2; D remains unclear. V shed 5 bases and J shed 1 base, with 17 bases lying between them. The CDR3 totals 16 residues. In germline, CDR1 is SEHNR, CDR2 FQNEAQ (reference sequence). This CDR3 reads CASSARAGGINYGYTF. CDR3 coding DNA: TGTGCCAGCAGCGCCCGAGCGGGAGGGATTAACTATGGCTACACCTTC. Full variable domain (remainder filled in from reference TRBV7-9 and TRBJ1-2): DTGVSQNPRHKITKRGQNVTFRCDPISEHNRLYWYRQTLGQGPEFLTYFQNEAQLEKSRLLSDRFSAERPKGSFSTLEIQRTEQGDSAMYLCASSARAGGINYGYTFGSGTRLTVV.

CDR3 loop: CASSFGRDTEAFF. The DNA of the CDR3 is TGTGCCAGCAGCTTCGGGAGGGACACTGAAGCTTTCTTT. The chain couples TRBV7-9 to TRBJ1-1, with unresolved D. The CDR3 covers 13 residues. The V end lost 3 bases, the J end lost 3 bases, and 8 bases lay between the germline ends. From germline, CDR1 is SEHNR and CDR2 FQNEAQ (reference sequence).